This T cell receptor (beta chain) was sequenced in a study of human T cells and chemical hapten exposure. Time point given: patch test 3, about 24 weeks after DPC sensitization. The treatment was: therapeutic diphenylcyclopropenone sensitization with weekly scalp DPC. V was cut by 4 bases and J by 3 bases, with 13 bases left in between. Germline loops: CDR1 MNHEY, CDR2 SVGEGT. This CDR3 is 14 amino acids long. This clonotype has only a few counts. Per the study methods: TCRs per sample had a median of roughly 96,000 and ranged from about 23,224 to 750,000. Using its own MiXCR run on the RACE reads, TCRdb lists one record per CDR3 protein. For this entry, the V and J calls and clone size follow TCRdb and not the study's own pipeline. The sample yields around 150,000 distinct CDR3 sequences, 28% seen once.

This clonotype was obtained from a woman under 30 with alopecia areata. Some clones in this sample may be carry-over from other donors' samples. The gene calls are TRBV6-2 or TRBV6-3 and TRBJ2-7; possible D gene TRBD2, 5 bases. The sequencing here drew on whole blood, taken in connection with sensitization to the hapten diphenylcyclopropenone (DPC). CDR3 nucleotide sequence: TGTGCCAGCAGTTTCTATGTTGAGGGCTACGAGCAGTACTTC. Translating gives CASSFYVEGYEQYF.